Listed below are T cell receptor beta chains from one sample, sequenced in a study of cytomegalovirus exposure and HLA in healthy donors. Only in-frame clones appear in the TCRdb table, and some are missing; sequencing was by immunoSEQ multiplex PCR. The sample records 150,000 to 200,000 clones, roughly 85% being singletons. The sequenced sample consisted of PBMCs. All receptors derive from a man in his forties or fifties in good health and CMV-seronegative. Both conserved end residues are part of each CDR3. The D gene is left open where the match is weak. The size entry is marked missing in some rows and otherwise reads once, few, many or a size class.

D gene	clone size	V gene	J gene	CDR3 protein	CDR3 DNA
.	once	TRBV19	TRBJ2-5	CASSPDGGETQYF	TGTGCCAGTAGCCCCGACGGGGGAGAGACCCAGTACTTC
TRBD2	.	TRBV4-3	TRBJ2-1	CASSHRGTRFNEQFF	TGCGCCAGCAGCCACCGCGGGACTAGATTCAATGAGCAGTTCTTC
.	.	TRBV11-2	TRBJ1-1	CASSLDTVNTEAFF	TGTGCCAGCAGCTTAGACACAGTGAACACTGAAGCTTTCTTT
.	once	TRBV6-4	TRBJ1-5	CASSDLNEGGRYSNQPQHF	TGTGCCAGCAGTGACCTCAATGAGGGAGGGAGATATAGCAATCAGCCCCAGCATTTT
.	.	TRBV6-5	TRBJ1-2	CASSPQGDGFYGYTF	TGTGCCAGCAGCCCACAGGGAGACGGGTTCTATGGCTACACCTTC
TRBD1	.	TRBV19	TRBJ2-2	CASSAWTGGNTGELFF	TGTGCCAGTAGTGCCTGGACAGGGGGGAACACCGGGGAGCTGTTTTTT
TRBD1	.	TRBV7-9	TRBJ2-5	CSSRSDRGETQYF	TGTTCCAGCAGATCCGACAGGGGTGAGACCCAGTACTTC
.	few	TRBV28	TRBJ2-7	CASRTSKQGSYEQYF	TGTGCCAGCAGAACCTCGAAGCAGGGGTCCTACGAGCAGTACTTC
.	.	TRBV28	TRBJ1-2	CASSQIAGGNYGYTF	TGTGCCAGCAGTCAGATCGCGGGCGGAAACTATGGCTACACCTTC
.	.	TRBV25-1	TRBJ2-5	CASSEDKTQYF	TGTGCCAGCAGTGAAGACAAGACCCAGTACTTC
.	.	TRBV11-3	TRBJ1-2	CASSFVPSGGGLSGGYTF	TGTGCCAGCAGCTTCGTTCCGTCGGGGGGAGGTTTAAGTGGTGGCTACACCTTC
.	.	TRBV15	TRBJ2-1	CATSRGSVSPHEQFF	TGTGCCACCAGCAGAGGATCGGTTTCCCCACATGAGCAGTTCTTC